The 8 T cell receptor beta chains presented below share a single source sample, sequenced in a study of ipilimumab plus nivolumab after autologous stem cell transplantation. The assay was immunoSEQ multiplex PCR, and TCRdb's table has in-frame clones only and misses some. Of about 15,000 clones listed, approximately 72% are singletons. The sequencing here drew on PBMCs, taken in a trial of ipilimumab plus nivolumab as post-transplant consolidation. These receptors all come from a male donor with primary mediastinal lymphoma.

This chain uses TRBV6-1 with TRBJ1-5, with D possibly TRBD1 on 6 matching bases. This CDR3 has 13 amino acids. Trimming removed 7 bases from V and 6 bases from J, with 13 bases in between. Germline loops: CDR1 MNHNS, CDR2 SASEGT. The CDR3: CASTPKGGQPQHF. The CDR3 DNA is TGTGCCAGCACTCCAAAGGGGGGTCAGCCCCAGCATTTT.

The chain is built from TRBV7-9 and TRBJ2-2; D may be TRBD1 (6 bases). Per germline, CDR1 SEHNR and CDR2 FQNEAQ (reference sequence). V lost 0 bases to trimming and J lost 0 bases, with 17 bases between them. The CDR3 consists of 19 residues. CDR3: CASSLAGAPPNSNTGELFF. DNA of the CDR3: TGTGCCAGCAGCTTAGCGGGGGCTCCCCCAAACTCGAACACCGGGGAGCTGTTTTTT.

This chain uses TRBV11-2 with TRBJ1-2; a weak D match, TRBD1 (5 bases). The CDR3 contains 12 residues. Germline-derived CDR1 and CDR2 are SGHAT and FQNNGV. Trimming pared 6 bases from V and 3 bases from J, leaving 8 bases between. CDR3 DNA: TGTGCCAGCAGTGGGGCAGACTATGGCTACACCTTC. Residues: CASSGADYGYTF.

J is TRBJ2-5 and V is TRBV14; 10 bases are a match to TRBD1. Germline V gene data show CDR1 as SGHDN and CDR2 as FVKESK. CDR3 length equals 16 residues. Trimming at V came to 2 bases and at J to 3 bases, leaving 6 bases not matched to a gene. This CDR3 is CASSQLGQGRKETQYF. The CDR3 bases are TGTGCCAGCAGCCAACTGGGACAGGGGCGGAAAGAGACCCAGTACTTC. The full variable domain, its missing parts supplied by reference TRBV14 and TRBJ2-5, is EAGVTQFPSHSVIEKGQTVTLRCDPISGHDNLYWYRRVMGKEIKFLLHFVKESKQDESGMPNNRFLAERTGGTYSTLKVQPAELEDSGVYFCASSQLGQGRKETQYFGPGTRLLVL.

The CDR3 DNA is TGTGCCAGCAGACACACTAGCGGCACAGATACGCAGTATTTT. Translated: CASRHTSGTDTQYF. The chain employs TRBV6-5 and TRBJ2-3; 7 bases line up with TRBD2. J lost 1 base, V lost 6 bases, and 4 bases had no gene match. Germline loops: CDR1 MNHEY, CDR2 SVGAGI. The CDR3 runs 14 residues.

The chain employs TRBV28 and TRBJ1-6; D possibly corresponds to TRBD1 (5 bases). The CDR3 length is 13 residues. Trimming took off 8 bases at V and 6 bases at J, with 11 bases between the two ends. Germline V gene sequence: CDR1 MDHEN, CDR2 SYDVKM. CDR3: CASQGPTNSPLHF. The DNA for the CDR3 is TGTGCCAGCCAGGGACCGACTAATTCACCCCTCCACTTT. The variable domain in full, with the rest retrieved from reference TRBV28 and TRBJ1-6, is DVKVTQSSRYLVKRTGEKVFLECVQDMDHENMFWYRQDPGLGLRLIYFSYDVKMKEKGDIPEGYSVSREKKERFSLILESASTNQTSMYLCASQGPTNSPLHFGNGTRLTVT.

The gene calls are TRBV11-3 and TRBJ2-5; D possibly corresponds to TRBD1 (5 bases). Trimming took off 3 bases at V and 3 bases at J, with 8 bases between the two ends. CDR1 is SGHNT and CDR2 is YENEEA in the germline V gene. The CDR3 has 13 residues. CDR3 residues: CASSFRAEETQYF. For the CDR3, the DNA is TGTGCCAGCAGCTTCAGGGCCGAAGAGACCCAGTACTTC.

This rearrangement joins TRBV28 to TRBJ1-2, with a possible D match to TRBD1 (6 bases). The CDR3 loop spans 12 amino acids. The germline CDR1 and CDR2 sequences are MDHEN and SYDVKM. V was pared by 8 bases and J by 4 bases, with 11 bases between. The CDR3 loop is CASATGFYGYTF. CDR3 coding DNA: TGTGCCAGCGCAACAGGGTTCTATGGCTACACCTTC.